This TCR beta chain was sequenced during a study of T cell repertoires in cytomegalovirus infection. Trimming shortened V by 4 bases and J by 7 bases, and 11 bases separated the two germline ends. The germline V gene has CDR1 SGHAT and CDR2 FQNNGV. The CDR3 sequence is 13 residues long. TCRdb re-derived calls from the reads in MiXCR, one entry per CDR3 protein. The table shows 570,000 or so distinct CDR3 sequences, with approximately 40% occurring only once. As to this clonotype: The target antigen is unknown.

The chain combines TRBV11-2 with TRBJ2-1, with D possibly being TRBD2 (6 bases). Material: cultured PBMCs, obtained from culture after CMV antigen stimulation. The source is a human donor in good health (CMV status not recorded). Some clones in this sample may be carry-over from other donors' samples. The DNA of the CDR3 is TGTGCCAGCAGCTGGGGGGTAGGGAATGAGCAGTTCTTC. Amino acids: CASSWGVGNEQFF.